Below are 6 T cell receptor beta chains sequenced from a single sample in a study of T cell changes during pregnancy in multiple sclerosis. Produced via immunoSEQ multiplex PCR; TCRdb's table is partial and in-frame only. The table records roughly 15,000 clones, 84% of them present only once. The input for sequencing was CD8+ T cells from peripheral blood mononuclear cells, taken in the second trimester of pregnancy. Receptor source: a female donor in good health, enrolled as a control in a pregnancy study.

J is TRBJ1-4 and V is TRBV4-3, with D hard to call. The germline CDR1 and CDR2 sequences are LGHNA and YSLEER. The ends were cut back, 4 bases at V and 0 bases at J, with 12 bases in the middle. CDR3 length: 16 residues. This CDR3 is CASSRDGTATNEKLFF. CDR3 nucleotide sequence: TGCGCCAGCAGCCGCGATGGTACCGCAACTAATGAAAAACTGTTTTTT.

The chain is built from TRBV6-1 and TRBJ1-2, with D maybe TRBD1 (6 bases). The germline CDR1 and CDR2 sequences are MNHNS and SASEGT. The CDR3 has 14 residues. Trimming took off 4 bases at V and 2 bases at J, with 11 bases between the two ends. CDR3 in amino acids: CASSGRGQNYGYTF. CDR3 nucleotides: TGTGCCAGCAGTGGGCGCGGACAGAACTATGGCTACACCTTC.

The chain links TRBV28 to TRBJ2-7; no clear D gene. Germline loops: CDR1 MDHEN, CDR2 SYDVKM. Trimming stripped 1 base from V and 0 bases from J, with 13 bases between. The CDR3 spans 16 residues. The DNA of the CDR3 is TGTGCCAGCAGTTTATACCCCGACATTCCCTCCTACGAGCAGTACTTC. It codes for CASSLYPDIPSYEQYF.

This chain connects TRBV6-1 to TRBJ2-7; no clear D. From germline, CDR1 is MNHNS and CDR2 SASEGT. The CDR3 runs to 11 residues. V was pared by 3 bases and J by 2 bases, with 2 bases between. In DNA, the CDR3 is TGTGCCAGCAGTGACACCTACGAGCAGTACTTC. This translates into CASSDTYEQYF.

This chain uses TRBV13 with TRBJ2-5; no firm D call. V shed 2 bases and J shed 4 bases, with 11 bases lying between them. The CDR3 loop spans 14 amino acids. CDR1 PRHDT and CDR2 FYEKMQ come from the germline V gene (reference sequence). The CDR3 DNA reads TGTGCCAGCAGCTTAAGGCAGGTCAGAGAGACCCAGTACTTC. Translation gives CASSLRQVRETQYF.

The V and J genes are TRBV19 and TRBJ2-1; 8 nucleotides line up with TRBD1. V lost 5 bases and J lost 5; bases outside the gene matches: 8. The CDR3 is made up of 15 amino acids. The V gene's germline CDR1 is LNHDA and CDR2 SQIVND (reference sequence). Written as DNA, the CDR3 is TGTGCCAGTAGTGCGGACAGGGTCTTAAACAATGAGCAGTTCTTC. Translation: CASSADRVLNNEQFF.